Presented here are 23 T cell receptor beta chains from one specimen sequenced in a study of blood T cells in healthy people across ages. Through a sample-barcoded 5' primer and a J-beta primer mix, a second PCR was run for roughly 6 to 11 cycles. TCRdb called the 5' RACE reads again in MiXCR, with one record for every CDR3 protein. Of over a million distinct CDR3 sequences listed, 45% to 70% are singletons. The sample taken for sequencing was blood. Every receptor here comes from a man aged 18 to 29 in good health.

This clonotype has a single count. This chain joins TRBV9 and TRBJ2-2; perhaps TRBD1 as D (6 bases). Trimming pared 3 bases from V and 2 bases from J, leaving 20 bases between. CDR1 is SGDLS and CDR2 is YYNGEE in the germline V gene. The CDR3 is 18 residues long. The DNA of the CDR3 is TGTGCCAGCAGCGGAGATGAGCGTGGGACACTAAACACCGGGGAGCTGTTTTTT. Amino acids: CASSGDERGTLNTGELFF.

This chain uses TRBV7-9 with TRBJ1-2; D is uncertain. The V end lost 3 bases, the J end lost 5 bases, and 19 bases lay between the germline ends. This CDR3 is 16 amino acids long. Germline V gene lookup returns CDR1 SEHNR and CDR2 FQNEAQ (reference sequence). The CDR3 DNA reads TGTGCCAGCAGCTTGGAGGACGGTCCCGTTGCGTATGGCTACACCTTC. Its translation is CASSLEDGPVAYGYTF.

The genes are TRBV10-3 and TRBJ2-2; 9 bases match TRBD1. Germline V lookup: CDR1 ENHRY, CDR2 SYGVKD. J was trimmed by 7 bases and V by 4 bases; bases with no gene match: 7. The CDR3 extends over 15 amino acids. CDR3 sequence (DNA): TGTGCCATCAGTGCGCAACAGGGGGCGAACGGGGAGCTGTTTTTT. It yields the protein CAISAQQGANGELFF.

The V call is TRBV5-6, the J call TRBJ2-1; 11 bases map to TRBD2. The CDR3 has 15 residues. Trimming took 4 bases from V and 7 from J; bases not matched to a gene: 7. Looked up from germline, CDR1 is SGHDT and CDR2 is YYEEEE. Here the CDR3 DNA reads TGTGCCAGCAGCCCGGGACTAGCGGCCGGAAATGAGCAGTTCTTC. Protein: CASSPGLAAGNEQFF.

In its sample, this clonotype was seen a few times. J is TRBJ2-1 and V is TRBV7-9, with D uncertain. This CDR3 region has 15 residues. With 6 bases removed from V and 8 bases from J, the gap between germline ends came to 20 bases. Germline loops: CDR1 SEHNR, CDR2 FQNEAQ (reference sequence). CDR3: CASSGQPTQFDEQFF. DNA of the CDR3: TGTGCCAGCAGTGGTCAGCCGACCCAGTTCGATGAGCAGTTCTTC.

This chain joins TRBV21-1 and TRBJ2-1; TRBD2 is the table's D call, not checked against the DNA. TRBV21-1 is noted as a pseudogene. The CDR3 has 20 amino acids. In DNA form, the CDR3 reads TGTGCCAGCAGCAAAAATTCCGGGACTAGCGGGAGGAGTGGTGACAATGAGCAGTTCTTC. It yields the protein CASSKNSGTSGRSGDNEQFF.

This clonotype was detected a few times. This chain connects TRBV23-1 to TRBJ2-3, with 7 positions matching TRBD1. TRBV23-1 is an open reading frame whose function is uncertain. The CDR3 is 12 residues long. J lost 13 bases, V lost 3 bases, and 7 bases had no gene match. The CDR3 loop is CASSQPTGSEYF. In DNA form, the CDR3 reads TGCGCCAGCAGTCAGCCGACAGGGTCGGAGTATTTT.

The chain carries TRBV7-9 and TRBJ1-6, with TRBD1 matching 10 bases. The CDR3 has 17 residues. Unmatched junction bases numbered 13, after V lost 4 bases and J lost 10 bases. Germline-derived CDR1 and CDR2 are SEHNR and FQNEAQ (reference sequence). Here the CDR3 reads CASSSRPKGTGASPLHF. As DNA, the CDR3 is TGTGCCAGCAGCTCGAGACCGAAAGGGACAGGGGCCTCACCCCTCCACTTT.

J is TRBJ1-5 and V is TRBV20-1; possibly TRBD1 for D (5 bases). V was trimmed by 8 bases and J by 1 base, leaving 15 bases between them. Germline CDR1 and CDR2: DFQATT and SNEGSKA (reference sequence). The CDR3 is made up of 14 amino acids. CDR3 region: CSTRWQGSNQPQHF. The CDR3 DNA reads as TGCAGTACTCGATGGCAGGGAAGCAATCAGCCCCAGCATTTT.

The chain uses TRBV12-3 or TRBV12-4 and TRBJ1-1, with D uncertain. There are 12 residues in the CDR3. With 8 bases removed from V and 6 bases from J, the gap between germline ends came to 13 bases. The CDR3 bases are TGTGCCAGCCGTACAATCGGGCCTGAAGCTTTCTTT. Protein product: CASRTIGPEAFF.

This chain links TRBV5-1 with TRBJ1-2; TRBD1 might be the D (5 bases). The germline gives CDR1 SGHRS, CDR2 YFSETQ. The CDR3 runs 15 residues. The V and J ends lost 7 bases and 4 bases respectively, with 20 bases between them. This CDR3 reads CASFPGRGFSYGYTF. CDR3 DNA sequence: TGCGCCAGCTTCCCCGGCCGGGGGTTTAGCTATGGCTACACCTTC.

The chain is built from TRBV29-1 and TRBJ1-5; 7 nucleotides match TRBD1. Germline CDR1 reads SQVTM; CDR2 reads ANQGSEA. The V segment lost 5 bases and the J segment 1 base; nucleotides outside the gene matches: 5. CDR3 length equals 14 residues. The CDR3 coding sequence is TGCAGCGTTAGGGACAGCGGAAGCAATCAGCCCCAGCATTTT. Encoded protein: CSVRDSGSNQPQHF.

This sequence joins TRBV6-5 and TRBJ2-5, with D perhaps matching TRBD1 (6 bases). CDR1 and CDR2 from the germline V gene are MNHEY and SVGAGI. The CDR3 loop spans 13 amino acids. The V gene lost 6 bases and the J gene lost 4 bases, with 12 bases spanning the gap. CDR3 residues: CASRDPGVETQYF. The CDR3 coding sequence is TGTGCCAGCAGAGACCCAGGGGTAGAGACCCAGTACTTC.

The table lists this clonotype with a few counts. This chain joins TRBV6-5 and TRBJ1-1; D is unresolved. The CDR3 spans 15 residues. The V end was cut by 4 bases, the J end by 0 bases, with 12 bases between. Germline assignment: CDR1 MNHEY and CDR2 SVGAGI. This CDR3 is CASSSLAGLNTEAFF. The CDR3 region has the DNA TGTGCCAGCAGTTCCCTAGCCGGGTTGAACACTGAAGCTTTCTTT.

In its sample, this clonotype was seen a few times. The CDR3 loop reads CASSGDKNIQYF. Written as DNA, the CDR3 is TGTGCCAGCAGCGGGGACAAAAACATTCAGTACTTC. The chain couples TRBV9 to TRBJ2-4, with D unclear. Germline-derived CDR1 and CDR2 are SGDLS and YYNGEE. The CDR3 covers 12 residues. The ends were cut back, 3 bases at V and 3 bases at J, with 4 bases in the middle. Full variable domain (rest looked up from reference TRBV9 and TRBJ2-4): DSGVTQTPKHLITATGQRVTLRCSPRSGDLSVYWYQQSLDQGLQFLIQYYNGEERAKGNILERFSAQQFPDLHSELNLSSLELGDSALYFCASSGDKNIQYFGAGTRLSVL.

The genes are TRBV2 and TRBJ2-7; the D gene is possibly TRBD1 (8 bases). Trimming shortened V by 0 bases and J by 4 bases, and 13 bases separated the two germline ends. CDR1 is SNHLY, CDR2 FYNNEI, per germline. CDR3 length: 15 residues. CDR3 in amino acids: CASSEAAQGGYEQYF. The CDR3 nucleotides read TGTGCCAGCAGTGAAGCTGCACAGGGGGGGTACGAGCAGTACTTC.

The chain recombines TRBV15 with TRBJ2-5; 7 bases align to TRBD2. Trimming removed 3 bases from V and 11 bases from J; junction bases left unmatched: 9. The CDR3 has 13 residues. Germline CDR1 reads LNHNV; CDR2 reads YYDKDF (reference sequence). The CDR3, as DNA: TGTGCCACCAGCAGCTCCCTTCGGGGGGAGCAGTACTTC. This translates into CATSSSLRGEQYF.

This clonotype was counted once. The chain employs TRBV6-5 and TRBJ2-1, with D possibly being TRBD1 (7 bases). Germline V gene data show CDR1 as MNHEY and CDR2 as SVGAGI. Between the trimmed V and J ends, which lost 6 bases and 1 base, there was a span of 13 bases. This CDR3 has 15 residues. The CDR3: CASSTRGVSYNEQFF. CDR3 sequence (DNA): TGTGCCAGCAGCACCAGGGGGGTGTCCTACAATGAGCAGTTCTTC.

The J gene is TRBJ2-3, the V gene TRBV7-9; D may be TRBD2 (6 bases). CDR3 length: 14 amino acids. Trimming took 4 bases from V and 14 from J, leaving 22 bases between them. Germline CDR1 is SEHNR and CDR2 is FQNEAQ (reference sequence). Here the CDR3 reads CASSYEAGQGERYF. The CDR3 bases are TGTGCCAGCAGCTACGAGGCGGGGCAGGGTGAACGGTATTTT.

This clonotype was counted a few times. The chain has TRBV4-1 and TRBJ1-2; 7 nucleotides match TRBD1. CDR1 and CDR2 (germline): MGHRA, YSYEKL. The ends lost 2 bases at V and 5 bases at J; junction bases unmatched: 8. The CDR3 loop spans 15 amino acids. CDR3 in amino acids: CASSQPDRENYGYTF. In nucleotides, the CDR3 is TGCGCCAGCAGCCAACCTGACAGGGAAAATTATGGCTACACCTTC.

The chain uses TRBV12-3 or TRBV12-4 and TRBJ1-2, with 8 bases that match TRBD1. V lost 5 bases, J lost 6 bases, and 11 bases stayed unmatched. This CDR3 spans 15 amino acids. CDR3 sequence: CASSSQGAGEDGYTF. The CDR3 bases are TGTGCCAGCAGTAGTCAGGGGGCTGGAGAAGATGGCTACACCTTC.

V is TRBV7-2 and J is TRBJ2-2, with D perhaps matching TRBD2 (5 bases). Germline-derived CDR1 and CDR2 are SGHTA and FQGNSA. V was cut by 0 bases and J by 1 base, with 15 bases left in between. This CDR3 is built from 18 residues. The DNA for the CDR3 is TGTGCCAGCAGCTTAGCATGGCTGGAGGACGAGAACACCGGGGAGCTGTTTTTT. It is translated as CASSLAWLEDENTGELFF.

The chain recombines TRBV4-1 with TRBJ1-1; D is perhaps TRBD1 (6 bases). V lost 0 bases to trimming and J lost 6 bases, with 14 bases between them. This CDR3 has 15 amino acids. The germline CDR1 and CDR2 sequences are MGHRA and YSYEKL. CDR3 in amino acids: CASSQESSGAPEAFF. CDR3 sequence (DNA): TGCGCCAGCAGCCAAGAATCATCAGGGGCCCCTGAAGCTTTCTTT.